What follows is one T cell receptor beta chain and its context. Its antigen is undetermined. Healthy HIV-negative adults with no recent acute infections or vaccinations were recruited as donors. This sample is drawn from a study of shared clonotypes between healthy human individuals. About the research overall: Used for every donor were three CD4 naive, three CD4 memory, two CD8 naive and one CD8 memory plate.

Libraries were prepared by immunoSEQ multiplex PCR; TCRdb keeps only in-frame clonotypes and omits some of them. This sample has some 2,500,000 clones, with 85% to 95% found just once. Trimming took off 4 bases at V and 6 bases at J, with 10 bases between the two ends. The CDR3 has 12 residues. Germline V CDR1 and CDR2: SGHNT, YYREEE (reference sequence). The study's findings and limits: What naive subsets generally showed was a larger estimated richness than memory subsets showed.

The chain is built from TRBV5-4 and TRBJ1-1; D is possibly TRBD1 (5 bases). The receptor comes from a man younger than 35 in good health. Some clones in this sample may be carry-over from other donors' samples. The sequenced sample was naive CD4+ T cells from PBMCs. The subset: CD45RA+ positively selected. Here the CDR3 DNA reads TGTGCCAGCAGCCGGGGCCGGTCTGAAGCTTTCTTT. It translates to CASSRGRSEAFF.